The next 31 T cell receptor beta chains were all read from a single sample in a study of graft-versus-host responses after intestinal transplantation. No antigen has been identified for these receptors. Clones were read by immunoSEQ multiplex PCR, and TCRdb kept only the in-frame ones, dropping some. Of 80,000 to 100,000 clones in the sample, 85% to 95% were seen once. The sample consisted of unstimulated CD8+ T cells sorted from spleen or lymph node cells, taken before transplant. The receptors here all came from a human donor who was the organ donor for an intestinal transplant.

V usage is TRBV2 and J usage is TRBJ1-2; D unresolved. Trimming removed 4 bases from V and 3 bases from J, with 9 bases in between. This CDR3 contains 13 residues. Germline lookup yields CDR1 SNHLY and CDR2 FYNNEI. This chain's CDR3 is CASSGPPDYGYTF. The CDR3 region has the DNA TGTGCCAGCAGTGGCCCTCCGGACTATGGCTACACCTTC.

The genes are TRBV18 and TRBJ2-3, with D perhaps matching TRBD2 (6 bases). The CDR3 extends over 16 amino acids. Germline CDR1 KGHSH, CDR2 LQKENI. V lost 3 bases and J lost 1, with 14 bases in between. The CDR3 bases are TGTGCCAGCTCACCGGCTTTGTGGGAGGGCACAGATACGCAGTATTTT. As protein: CASSPALWEGTDTQYF.

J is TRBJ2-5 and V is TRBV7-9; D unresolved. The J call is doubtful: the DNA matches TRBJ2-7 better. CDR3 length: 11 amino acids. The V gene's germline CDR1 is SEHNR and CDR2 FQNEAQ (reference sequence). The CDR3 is CASTPLGEQYF. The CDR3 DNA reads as TGTGCCAGCACCCCCCTGGGCGAGCAGTACTTC.

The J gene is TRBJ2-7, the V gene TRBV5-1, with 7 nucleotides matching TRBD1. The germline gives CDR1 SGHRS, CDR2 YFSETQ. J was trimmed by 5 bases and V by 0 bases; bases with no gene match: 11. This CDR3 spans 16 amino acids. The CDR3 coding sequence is TGCGCCAGCAGCTTGGGAAATAGGGGGCGGGTCGACGAGCAGTACTTC. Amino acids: CASSLGNRGRVDEQYF.

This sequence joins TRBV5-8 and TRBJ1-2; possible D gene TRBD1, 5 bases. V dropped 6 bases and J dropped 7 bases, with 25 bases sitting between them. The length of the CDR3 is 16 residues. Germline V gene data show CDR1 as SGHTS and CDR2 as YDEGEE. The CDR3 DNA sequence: TGTGCCAGCACCACCCACTGGGCGACAGCGCTGGGTGGCTACACCTTC. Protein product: CASTTHWATALGGYTF.

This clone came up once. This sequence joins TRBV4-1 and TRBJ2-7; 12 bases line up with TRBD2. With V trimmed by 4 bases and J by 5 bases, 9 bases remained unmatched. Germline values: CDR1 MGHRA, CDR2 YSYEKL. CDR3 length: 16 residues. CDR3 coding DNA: TGCGCCAGCAGCCCCCATTTAGGACTAGCGGGGAACGAGCAGTACTTC. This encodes CASSPHLGLAGNEQYF.

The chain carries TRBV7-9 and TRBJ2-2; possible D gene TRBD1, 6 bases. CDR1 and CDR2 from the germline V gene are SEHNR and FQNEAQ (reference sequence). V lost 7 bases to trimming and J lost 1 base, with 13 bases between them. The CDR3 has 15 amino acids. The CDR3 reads CASTAEGGNTGELFF. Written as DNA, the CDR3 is TGTGCCAGCACCGCCGAAGGGGGGAACACCGGGGAGCTGTTTTTT. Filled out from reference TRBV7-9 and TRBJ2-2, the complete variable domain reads DTGVSQNPRHKITKRGQNVTFRCDPISEHNRLYWYRQTLGQGPEFLTYFQNEAQLEKSRLLSDRFSAERPKGSFSTLEIQRTEQGDSAMYLCASTAEGGNTGELFFGEGSRLTVL.

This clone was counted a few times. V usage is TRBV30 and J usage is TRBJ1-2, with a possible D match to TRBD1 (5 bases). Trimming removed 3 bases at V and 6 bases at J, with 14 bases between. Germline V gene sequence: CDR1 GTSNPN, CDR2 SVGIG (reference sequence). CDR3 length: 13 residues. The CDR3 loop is CAWSGGSINGYTF. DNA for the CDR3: TGTGCCTGGAGCGGGGGTAGTATCAATGGCTACACCTTC.

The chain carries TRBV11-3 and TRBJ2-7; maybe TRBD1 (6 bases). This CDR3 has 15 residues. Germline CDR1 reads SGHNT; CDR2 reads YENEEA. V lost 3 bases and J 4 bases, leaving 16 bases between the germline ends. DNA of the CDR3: TGTGCCAGCAGCTTTAGTCAGGGGCTAGCATACGAGCAGTACTTC. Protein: CASSFSQGLAYEQYF.

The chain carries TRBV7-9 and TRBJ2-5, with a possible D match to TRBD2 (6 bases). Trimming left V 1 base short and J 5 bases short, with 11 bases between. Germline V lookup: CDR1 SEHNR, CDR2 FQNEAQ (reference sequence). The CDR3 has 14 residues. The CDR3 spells CASSLVTGEETQYF. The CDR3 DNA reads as TGTGCCAGCAGCTTAGTTACGGGGGAGGAGACCCAGTACTTC.

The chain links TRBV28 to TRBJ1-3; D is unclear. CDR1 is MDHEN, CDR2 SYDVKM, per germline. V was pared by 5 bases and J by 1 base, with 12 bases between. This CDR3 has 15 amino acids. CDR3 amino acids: CASSLGRDSGNTIYF. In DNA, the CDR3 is TGTGCCAGCAGTCTAGGGAGGGATTCTGGAAACACCATATATTTT.

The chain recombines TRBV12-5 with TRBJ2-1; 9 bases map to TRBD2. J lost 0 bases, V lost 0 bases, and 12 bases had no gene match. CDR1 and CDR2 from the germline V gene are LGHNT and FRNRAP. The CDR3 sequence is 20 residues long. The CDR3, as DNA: TGTGCTAGTGGTTTGGTATGGTCCCGACTAGCGGATAGCTCCTACAATGAGCAGTTCTTC. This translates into CASGLVWSRLADSSYNEQFF.

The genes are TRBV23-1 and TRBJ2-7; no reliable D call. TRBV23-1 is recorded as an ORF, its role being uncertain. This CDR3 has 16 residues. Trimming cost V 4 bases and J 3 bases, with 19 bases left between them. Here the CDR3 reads CASSPPSGFRYYEQYF. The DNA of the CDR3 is TGCGCCAGCAGTCCACCGTCGGGTTTCCGGTACTACGAGCAGTACTTC.

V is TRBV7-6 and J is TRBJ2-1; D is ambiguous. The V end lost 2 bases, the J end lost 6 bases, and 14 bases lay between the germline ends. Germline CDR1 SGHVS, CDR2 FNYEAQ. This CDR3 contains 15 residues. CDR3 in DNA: TGTGCCAGCAGCTTATTATCGGCAGGAACCAATGAGCAGTTCTTC. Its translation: CASSLLSAGTNEQFF.

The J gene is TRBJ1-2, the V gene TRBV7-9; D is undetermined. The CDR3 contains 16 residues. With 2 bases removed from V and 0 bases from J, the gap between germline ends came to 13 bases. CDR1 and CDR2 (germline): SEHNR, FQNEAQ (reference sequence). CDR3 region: CASSLSSGITNYGYTF. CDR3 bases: TGTGCCAGCAGCTTATCATCGGGAATAACTAACTATGGCTACACCTTC.

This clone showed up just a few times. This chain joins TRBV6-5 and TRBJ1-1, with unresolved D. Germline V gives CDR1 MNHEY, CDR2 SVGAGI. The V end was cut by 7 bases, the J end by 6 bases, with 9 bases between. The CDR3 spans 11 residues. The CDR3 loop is CASKREAEAFF. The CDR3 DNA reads TGTGCCAGCAAGAGGGAAGCTGAAGCTTTCTTT.

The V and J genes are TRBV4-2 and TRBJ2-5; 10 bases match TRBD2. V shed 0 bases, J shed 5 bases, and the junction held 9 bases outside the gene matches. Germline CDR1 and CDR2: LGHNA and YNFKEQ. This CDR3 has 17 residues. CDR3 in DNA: TGTGCCAGCAGCCAAGAGGCACCGGGACTAGCGTACGAGACCCAGTACTTC. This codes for CASSQEAPGLAYETQYF.

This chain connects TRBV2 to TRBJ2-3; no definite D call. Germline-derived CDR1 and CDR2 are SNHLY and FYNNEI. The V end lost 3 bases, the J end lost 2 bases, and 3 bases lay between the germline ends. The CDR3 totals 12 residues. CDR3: CASSDLTDTQYF. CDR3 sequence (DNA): TGTGCCAGCAGTGATCTCACAGATACGCAGTATTTT.

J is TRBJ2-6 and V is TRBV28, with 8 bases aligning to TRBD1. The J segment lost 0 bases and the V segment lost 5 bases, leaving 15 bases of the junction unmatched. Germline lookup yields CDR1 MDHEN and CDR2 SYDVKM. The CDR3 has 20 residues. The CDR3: CASSLVPPGQDLSGANVLTF. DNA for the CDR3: TGTGCCAGCAGTCTGGTGCCCCCGGGACAGGACCTCTCTGGGGCCAACGTCCTGACTTTC.

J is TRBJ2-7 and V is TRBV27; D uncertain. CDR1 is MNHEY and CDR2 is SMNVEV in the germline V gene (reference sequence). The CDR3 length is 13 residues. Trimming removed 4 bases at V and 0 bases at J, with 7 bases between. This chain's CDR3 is CASSWANSYEQYF. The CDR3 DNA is TGTGCCAGCAGTTGGGCCAACTCCTACGAGCAGTACTTC.

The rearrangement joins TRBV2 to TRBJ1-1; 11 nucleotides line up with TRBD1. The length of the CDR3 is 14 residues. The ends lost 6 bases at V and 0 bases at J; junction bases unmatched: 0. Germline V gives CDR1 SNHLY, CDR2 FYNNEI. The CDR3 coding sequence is TGTGCCAGCAGGGACAGGGGGCTGAACACTGAAGCTTTCTTT. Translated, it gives CASRDRGLNTEAFF.

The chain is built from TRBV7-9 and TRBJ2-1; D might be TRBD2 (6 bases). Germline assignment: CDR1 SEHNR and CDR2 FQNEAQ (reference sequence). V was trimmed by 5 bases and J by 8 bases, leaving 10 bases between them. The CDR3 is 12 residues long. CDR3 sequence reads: CASSLGGYEQFF. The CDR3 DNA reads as TGTGCCAGCAGCCTTGGGGGGTATGAGCAGTTCTTC.

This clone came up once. Here the CDR3 reads CSVRLSRFLEQYF. The CDR3 nucleotides are TGCAGCGTCAGACTATCCAGGTTCCTCGAGCAGTACTTC. The chain recombines TRBV29-1 with TRBJ2-7, with D maybe TRBD2 (5 bases). The CDR3 has 13 residues. Germline CDR1 and CDR2: SQVTM and ANQGSEA. The V and J ends lost 6 bases and 6 bases respectively, with 18 bases between them.

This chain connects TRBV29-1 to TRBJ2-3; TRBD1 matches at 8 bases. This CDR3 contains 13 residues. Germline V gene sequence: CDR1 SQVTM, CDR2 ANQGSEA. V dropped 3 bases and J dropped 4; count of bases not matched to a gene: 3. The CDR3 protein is CSVEDRDPDTQYF. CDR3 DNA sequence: TGCAGCGTTGAGGACAGGGACCCAGATACGCAGTATTTT.

Here the CDR3 reads CATSRARGNEQFF. CDR3 DNA: TGTGCCACCAGCAGAGCTAGGGGCAATGAGCAGTTCTTC. The chain combines TRBV15 with TRBJ2-1, with D possibly being TRBD1 (5 bases). CDR3 length: 13 residues. Trimming stripped 1 base from V and 6 bases from J, with 7 bases between. Germline CDR1 reads LNHNV; CDR2 reads YYDKDF (reference sequence).

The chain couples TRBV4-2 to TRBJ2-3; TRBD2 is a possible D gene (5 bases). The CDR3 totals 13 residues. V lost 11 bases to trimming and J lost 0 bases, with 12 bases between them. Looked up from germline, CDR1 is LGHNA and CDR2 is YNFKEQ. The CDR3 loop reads CAGSGSSTDTQYF. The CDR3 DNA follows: TGTGCCGGAAGCGGATCTAGCACAGATACGCAGTATTTT.

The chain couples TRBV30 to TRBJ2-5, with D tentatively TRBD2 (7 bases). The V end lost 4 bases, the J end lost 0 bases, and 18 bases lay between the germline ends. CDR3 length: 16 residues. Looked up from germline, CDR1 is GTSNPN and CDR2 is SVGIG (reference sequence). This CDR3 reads CAWKEPGGRDQETQYF. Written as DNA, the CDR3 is TGTGCCTGGAAAGAGCCCGGGGGGCGGGACCAAGAGACCCAGTACTTC.

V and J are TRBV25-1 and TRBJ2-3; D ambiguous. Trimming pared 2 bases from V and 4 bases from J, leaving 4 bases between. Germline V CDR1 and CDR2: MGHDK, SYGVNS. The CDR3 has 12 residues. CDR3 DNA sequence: TGTGCCAGCAGTGAAGTCGCAGATACGCAGTATTTT. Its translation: CASSEVADTQYF.

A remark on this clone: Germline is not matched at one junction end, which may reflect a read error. Written as DNA, the CDR3 is TGTGCCAGCAGTTACGGACTAGCGGTCGCCCCGACCTCCTACGAGCTGTACTTC. It specifies CASSYGLAVAPTSYELYF. The chain joins TRBV11-2 to TRBJ2-7; 10 nucleotides line up with TRBD2. Germline V lookup: CDR1 SGHAT, CDR2 FQNNGV. This CDR3 is 18 amino acids long. The full variable domain, in which reference TRBV11-2 and TRBJ2-7 provide the parts outside the CDR3, is EAGVAQSPRYKIIEKRQSVAFWCNPISGHATLYWYQQILGQGPKLLIQFQNNGVVDDSQLPKDRFSAERLKGVDSTLKIQPAKLEDSAVYLCASSYGLAVAPTSYELYFGPGTRLTVT.

CDR3 amino acids: CASRDKGPGLAETQYF. CDR3 DNA sequence: TGTGCCAGCAGGGATAAAGGTCCCGGACTAGCGGAGACCCAGTACTTC. This chain uses TRBV2 with TRBJ2-5; 9 nucleotides align to TRBD2. V trimming: 6 bases; J trimming: 5 bases; junction bases outside the gene matches: 13. The CDR3 runs 16 residues. From germline, CDR1 is SNHLY and CDR2 FYNNEI.

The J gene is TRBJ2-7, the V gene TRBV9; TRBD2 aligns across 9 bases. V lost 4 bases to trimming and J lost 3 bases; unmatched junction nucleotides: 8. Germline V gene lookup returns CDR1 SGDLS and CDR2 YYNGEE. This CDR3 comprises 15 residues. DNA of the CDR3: TGTGCCAGCAGCAGGTTTTCTAGCGGGAACTACGAGCAGTACTTC. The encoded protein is CASSRFSSGNYEQYF.